One T cell receptor beta chain is described in this entry. Its matching antigen is unknown. Using immunoSEQ multiplex PCR, the repertoire was profiled, and TCRdb retains in-frame clones only, with some absent. The data show 80,000 to 95,000 clones, roughly 80% seen once. This sample was included in a study of neoadjuvant anti-PD-1 for oral cavity cancer. For the study at large: Around day 43, patients without progression received a fourth nivolumab dose before surgery. Whole-study findings and limits: With a few patients per group, TCR findings need larger cohorts.

Trimming left V 3 bases short and J 0 bases short, with 12 bases between. The CDR3 sequence is 17 residues long. Per the germline V gene, CDR1 is WNHNN and CDR2 is SYGVQD (reference sequence). No culture or expansion preceded analysis of these blood cells. Sequencing used PBMCs, obtained before nivolumab (anti-PD-1) treatment. The rearrangement uses TRBV10-1 and TRBJ2-6; weak D call: TRBD1 (6 bases). This TCR was recovered from a person aged 40 to 85 with oral cavity squamous cell carcinoma. CDR3 residues: CASSDGRGYSGANVLTF. The CDR3 region has the DNA TGCGCCAGCAGTGATGGCAGGGGTTACTCTGGGGCCAACGTCCTGACTTTC.